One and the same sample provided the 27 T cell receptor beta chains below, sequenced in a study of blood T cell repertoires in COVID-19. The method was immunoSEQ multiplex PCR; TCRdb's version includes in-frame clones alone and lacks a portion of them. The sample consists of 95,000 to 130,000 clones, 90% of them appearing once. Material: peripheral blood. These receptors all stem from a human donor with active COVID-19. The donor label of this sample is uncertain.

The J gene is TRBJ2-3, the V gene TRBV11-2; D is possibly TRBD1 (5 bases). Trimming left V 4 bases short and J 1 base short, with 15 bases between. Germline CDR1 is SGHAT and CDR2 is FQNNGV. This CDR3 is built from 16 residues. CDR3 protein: CASSSTLGARTDTQYF. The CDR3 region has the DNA TGTGCCAGCAGCTCGACGTTAGGGGCGCGCACAGATACGCAGTATTTT.

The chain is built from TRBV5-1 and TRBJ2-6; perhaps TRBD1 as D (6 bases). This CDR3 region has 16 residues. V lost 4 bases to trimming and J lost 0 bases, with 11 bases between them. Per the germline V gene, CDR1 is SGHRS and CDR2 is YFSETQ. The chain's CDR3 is CASSQSTGSGANVLTF. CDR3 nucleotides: TGCGCCAGCAGCCAATCGACAGGCTCTGGGGCCAACGTCCTGACTTTC.

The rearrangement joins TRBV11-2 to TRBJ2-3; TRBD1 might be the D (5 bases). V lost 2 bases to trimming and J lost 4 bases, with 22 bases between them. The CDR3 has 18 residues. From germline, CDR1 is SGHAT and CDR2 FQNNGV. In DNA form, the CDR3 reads TGTGCCAGCAGCTTATGGTCGGACGCCAGGGTGGAAGCAGATACGCAGTATTTT. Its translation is CASSLWSDARVEADTQYF. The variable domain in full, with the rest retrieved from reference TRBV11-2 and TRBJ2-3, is EAGVAQSPRYKIIEKRQSVAFWCNPISGHATLYWYQQILGQGPKLLIQFQNNGVVDDSQLPKDRFSAERLKGVDSTLKIQPAKLEDSAVYLCASSLWSDARVEADTQYFGPGTRLTVL.

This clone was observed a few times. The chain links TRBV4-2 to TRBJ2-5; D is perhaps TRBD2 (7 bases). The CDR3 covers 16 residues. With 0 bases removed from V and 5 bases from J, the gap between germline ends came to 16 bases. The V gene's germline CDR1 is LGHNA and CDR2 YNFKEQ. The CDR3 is CASSQDKGGARETQYF. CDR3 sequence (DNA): TGTGCCAGCAGCCAAGATAAAGGGGGGGCGAGGGAGACCCAGTACTTC.

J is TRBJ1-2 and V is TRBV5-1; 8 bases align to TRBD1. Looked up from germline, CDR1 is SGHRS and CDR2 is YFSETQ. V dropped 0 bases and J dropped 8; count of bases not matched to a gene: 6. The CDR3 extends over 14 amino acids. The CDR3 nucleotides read TGCGCCAGCAGCTTGGGCCAGGGGGCTGGCGGCTACACCTTC. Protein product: CASSLGQGAGGYTF. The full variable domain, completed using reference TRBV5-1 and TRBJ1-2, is KAGVTQTPRYLIKTRGQQVTLSCSPISGHRSVSWYQQTPGQGLQFLFEYFSETQRNKGNFPGRFSGRQFSNSRSEMNVSTLELGDSALYLCASSLGQGAGGYTFGSGTRLTVV.

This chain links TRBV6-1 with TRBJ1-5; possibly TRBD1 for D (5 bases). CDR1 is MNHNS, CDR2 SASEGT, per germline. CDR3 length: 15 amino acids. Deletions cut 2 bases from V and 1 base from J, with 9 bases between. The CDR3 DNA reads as TGTGCCAGCAGTGAAAGGGGCGTGAGCAATCAGCCCCAGCATTTT. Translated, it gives CASSERGVSNQPQHF.

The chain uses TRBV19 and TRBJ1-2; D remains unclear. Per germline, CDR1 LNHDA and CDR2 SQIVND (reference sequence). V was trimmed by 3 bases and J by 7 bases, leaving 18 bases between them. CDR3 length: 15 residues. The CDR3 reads CASSIPAGPAAGYTF. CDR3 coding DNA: TGTGCCAGTAGTATCCCAGCAGGCCCAGCCGCTGGCTACACCTTC.

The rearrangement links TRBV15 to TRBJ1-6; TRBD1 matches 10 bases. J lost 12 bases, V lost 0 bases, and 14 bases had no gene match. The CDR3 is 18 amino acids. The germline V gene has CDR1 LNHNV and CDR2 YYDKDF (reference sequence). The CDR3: CATSRDSGSGTGVKPLHF. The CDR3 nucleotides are TGTGCCACCAGCAGAGATTCGGGGAGCGGGACAGGGGTTAAACCCCTCCACTTT.

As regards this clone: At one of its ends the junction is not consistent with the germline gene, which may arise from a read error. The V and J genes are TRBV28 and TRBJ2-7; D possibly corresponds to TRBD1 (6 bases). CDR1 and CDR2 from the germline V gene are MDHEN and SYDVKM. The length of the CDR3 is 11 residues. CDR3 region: CASSGGWGLDF. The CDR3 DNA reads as TGTGCCAGCAGTGGGGGCTGGGGGTTGGACTTC.

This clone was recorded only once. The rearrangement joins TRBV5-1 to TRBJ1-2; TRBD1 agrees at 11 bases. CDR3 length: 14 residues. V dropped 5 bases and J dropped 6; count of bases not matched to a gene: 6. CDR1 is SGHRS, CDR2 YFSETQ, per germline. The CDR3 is CASRYRDRGDGYTF. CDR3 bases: TGCGCCAGCAGATACCGGGACAGGGGGGATGGCTACACCTTC.

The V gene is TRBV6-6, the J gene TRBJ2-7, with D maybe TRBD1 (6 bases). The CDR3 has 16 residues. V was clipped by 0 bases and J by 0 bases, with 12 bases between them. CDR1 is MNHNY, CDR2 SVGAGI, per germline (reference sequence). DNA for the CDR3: TGTGCCAGCAGTTACTCGCAGGGGCAACACTCCTACGAGCAGTACTTC. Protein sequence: CASSYSQGQHSYEQYF.

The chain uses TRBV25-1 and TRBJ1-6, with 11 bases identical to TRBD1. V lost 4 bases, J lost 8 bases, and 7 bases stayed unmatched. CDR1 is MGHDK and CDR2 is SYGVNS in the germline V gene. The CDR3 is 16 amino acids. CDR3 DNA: TGTGCCAGCAGTGCTCGACCGGGACAGGGGGATTCACCCCTCCACTTT. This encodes CASSARPGQGDSPLHF. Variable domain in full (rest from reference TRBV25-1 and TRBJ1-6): EADIYQTPRYLVIGTGKKITLECSQTMGHDKMYWYQQDPGMELHLIHYSYGVNSTEKGDLSSESTVSRIRTEHFPLTLESARPSHTSQYLCASSARPGQGDSPLHFGNGTRLTVT.

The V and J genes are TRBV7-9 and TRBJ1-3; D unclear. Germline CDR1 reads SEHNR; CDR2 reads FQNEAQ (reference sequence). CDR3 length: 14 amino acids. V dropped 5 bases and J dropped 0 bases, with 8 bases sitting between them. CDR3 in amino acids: CASSGLGSGNTIYF. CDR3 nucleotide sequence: TGTGCCAGCAGCGGACTAGGCTCTGGAAACACCATATATTTT.

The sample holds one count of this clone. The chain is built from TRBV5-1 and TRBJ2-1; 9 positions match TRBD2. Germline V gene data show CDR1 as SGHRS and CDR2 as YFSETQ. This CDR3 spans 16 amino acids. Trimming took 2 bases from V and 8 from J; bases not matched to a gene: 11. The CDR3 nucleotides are TGCGCCAGCAGCTTATCAGATAGCGGGGGAGGGGATGAGCAGTTCTTC. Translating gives CASSLSDSGGGDEQFF.

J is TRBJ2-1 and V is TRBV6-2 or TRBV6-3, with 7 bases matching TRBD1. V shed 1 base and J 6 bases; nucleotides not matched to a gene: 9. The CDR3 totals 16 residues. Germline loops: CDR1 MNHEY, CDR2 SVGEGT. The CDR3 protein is CASSYYRQGAGNEQFF. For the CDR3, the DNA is TGTGCCAGCAGTTACTATCGACAGGGTGCGGGCAATGAGCAGTTCTTC.

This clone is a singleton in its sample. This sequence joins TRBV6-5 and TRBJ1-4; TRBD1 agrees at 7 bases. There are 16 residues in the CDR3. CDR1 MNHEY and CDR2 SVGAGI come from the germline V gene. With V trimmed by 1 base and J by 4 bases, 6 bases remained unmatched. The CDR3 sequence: CASSYFPGTVNEKLFF. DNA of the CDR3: TGTGCCAGCAGTTACTTCCCCGGGACAGTTAATGAAAAACTGTTTTTT.

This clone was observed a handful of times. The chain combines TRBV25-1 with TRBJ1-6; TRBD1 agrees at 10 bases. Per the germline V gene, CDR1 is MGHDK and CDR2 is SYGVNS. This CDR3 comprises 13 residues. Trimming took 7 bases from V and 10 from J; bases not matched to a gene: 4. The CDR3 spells CASTGQGGSPLHF. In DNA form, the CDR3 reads TGTGCCAGCACCGGACAGGGGGGATCACCCCTCCACTTT.

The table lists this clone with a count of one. CDR3: CASSQTGTRLNEQFF. The CDR3 nucleotides are TGTGCCAGCAGCCAGACCGGGACTAGGCTCAATGAGCAGTTCTTC. The genes are TRBV4-2 and TRBJ2-1, with 8 bases lining up with TRBD2. The CDR3 extends over 15 amino acids. Germline CDR1 LGHNA, CDR2 YNFKEQ. V lost 3 bases and J lost 6; bases outside the gene matches: 7.

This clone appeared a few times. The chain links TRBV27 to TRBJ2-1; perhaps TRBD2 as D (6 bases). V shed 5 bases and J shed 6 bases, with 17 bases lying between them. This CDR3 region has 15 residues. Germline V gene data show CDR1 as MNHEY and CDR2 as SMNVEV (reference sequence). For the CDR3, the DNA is TGTGCCAGCAGTCCCCGTCGGGGGACTTTCAATGAGCAGTTCTTC. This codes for CASSPRRGTFNEQFF.

The CDR3 here is CASSFYPGVGGYTF. CDR3 bases: TGTGCCAGCAGTTTTTATCCCGGGGTAGGTGGCTACACCTTC. V usage is TRBV28 and J usage is TRBJ1-2; no definite D call. The CDR3 runs to 14 residues. V lost 3 bases and J 7 bases, leaving 15 bases between the germline ends. Germline values: CDR1 MDHEN, CDR2 SYDVKM.

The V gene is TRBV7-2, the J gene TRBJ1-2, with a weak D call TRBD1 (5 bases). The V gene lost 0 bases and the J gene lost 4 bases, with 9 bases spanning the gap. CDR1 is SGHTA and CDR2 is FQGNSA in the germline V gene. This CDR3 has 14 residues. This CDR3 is CASSLAGGSYGYTF. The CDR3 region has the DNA TGTGCCAGCAGCTTAGCGGGGGGATCCTATGGCTACACCTTC.

CDR3 amino acids: CASSPGGIIVSGNTIYF. The CDR3 DNA reads as TGTGCCAGCAGTCCGGGGGGTATCATAGTTTCTGGAAACACCATATATTTT. V and J are TRBV28 and TRBJ1-3; possible D gene TRBD1, 5 bases. Germline-derived CDR1 and CDR2 are MDHEN and SYDVKM. The CDR3 loop spans 17 amino acids. Deletions cut 5 bases from V and 1 base from J, with 18 bases between. Drawing the rest from reference TRBV28 and TRBJ1-3, the complete variable domain is DVKVTQSSRYLVKRTGEKVFLECVQDMDHENMFWYRQDPGLGLRLIYFSYDVKMKEKGDIPEGYSVSREKKERFSLILESASTNQTSMYLCASSPGGIIVSGNTIYFGEGSWLTVV.

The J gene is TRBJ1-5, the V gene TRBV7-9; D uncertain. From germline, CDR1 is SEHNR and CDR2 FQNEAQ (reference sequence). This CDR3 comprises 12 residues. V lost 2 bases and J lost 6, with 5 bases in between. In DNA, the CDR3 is TGTGCCAGCAGCTTACGCGGTCAGCCCCAGCATTTT. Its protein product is CASSLRGQPQHF.

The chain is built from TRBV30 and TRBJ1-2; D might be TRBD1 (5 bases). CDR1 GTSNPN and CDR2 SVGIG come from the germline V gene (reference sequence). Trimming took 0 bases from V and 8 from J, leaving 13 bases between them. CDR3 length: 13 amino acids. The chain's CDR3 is CAWSVRGWGGYTF. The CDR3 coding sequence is TGTGCCTGGAGTGTACGGGGGTGGGGAGGCTACACCTTC.

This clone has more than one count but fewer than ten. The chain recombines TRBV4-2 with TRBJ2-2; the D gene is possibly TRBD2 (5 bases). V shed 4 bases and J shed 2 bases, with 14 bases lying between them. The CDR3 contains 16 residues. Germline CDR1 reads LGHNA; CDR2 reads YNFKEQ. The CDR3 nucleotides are TGTGCCAGCAGCCCCAATCCGGGAACAAACACCGGGGAGCTGTTTTTT. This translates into CASSPNPGTNTGELFF.

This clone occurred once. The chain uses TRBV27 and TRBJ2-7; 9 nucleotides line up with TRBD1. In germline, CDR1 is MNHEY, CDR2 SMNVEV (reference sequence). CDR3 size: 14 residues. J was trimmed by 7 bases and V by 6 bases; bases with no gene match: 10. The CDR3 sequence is CASSPGTGPYEQYF. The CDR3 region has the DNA TGTGCCAGCAGCCCCGGGACAGGGCCTTATGAGCAGTACTTC.

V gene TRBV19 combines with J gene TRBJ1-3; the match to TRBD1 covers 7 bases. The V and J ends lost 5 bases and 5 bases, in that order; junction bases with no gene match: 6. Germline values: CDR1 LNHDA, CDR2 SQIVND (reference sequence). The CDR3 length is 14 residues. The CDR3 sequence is CASSPRQGRNTIYF. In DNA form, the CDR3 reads TGTGCCAGTAGTCCACGACAGGGTCGAAACACCATATATTTT.